This TCR beta chain was captured by sequencing in a study of blood T cells in healthy people across ages. Germline lookup yields CDR1 KGHSH and CDR2 LQKENI. The CDR3 consists of 15 residues. Combining a sample-barcoded 5' primer with a J-beta primer mix, a second PCR ran for about 6 to 12 cycles. TCRdb passed the 5' RACE reads through MiXCR, listing each CDR3 protein once. The profile shows hundreds of thousands of distinct CDR3 sequences, over 45% of them singletons. This clonotype has ten or more counts. At one boundary the junction diverges from the germline segment, which might be a read error. This clonotype was sampled from a woman aged 55-70 years in good health. The specimen sequenced was blood. J is TRBJ2-7 and V is TRBV18; 10 nucleotides match TRBD1. The CDR3 bases are TGCGCCAGCAGCCCAGGGACAGGGGCATCCTACGAGCAGTACTTC. This codes for CASSPGTGASYEQYF.